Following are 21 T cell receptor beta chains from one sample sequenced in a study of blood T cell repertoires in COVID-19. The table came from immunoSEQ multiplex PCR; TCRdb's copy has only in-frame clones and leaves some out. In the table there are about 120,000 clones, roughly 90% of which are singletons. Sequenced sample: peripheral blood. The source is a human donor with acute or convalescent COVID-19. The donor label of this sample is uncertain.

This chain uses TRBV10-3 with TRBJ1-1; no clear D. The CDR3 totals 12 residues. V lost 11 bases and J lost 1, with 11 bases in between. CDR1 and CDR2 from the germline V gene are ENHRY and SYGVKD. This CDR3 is CASSSRNTEAFF. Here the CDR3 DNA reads TGTGCCTCATCGTCTAGGAACACTGAAGCTTTCTTT.

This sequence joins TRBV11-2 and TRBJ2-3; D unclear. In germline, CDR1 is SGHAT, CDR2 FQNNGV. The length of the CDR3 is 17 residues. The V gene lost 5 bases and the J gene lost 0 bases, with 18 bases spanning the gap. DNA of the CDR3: TGTGCCAGCAGCGCACTTACTAATTCGGTCAGCACAGATACGCAGTATTTT. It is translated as CASSALTNSVSTDTQYF.

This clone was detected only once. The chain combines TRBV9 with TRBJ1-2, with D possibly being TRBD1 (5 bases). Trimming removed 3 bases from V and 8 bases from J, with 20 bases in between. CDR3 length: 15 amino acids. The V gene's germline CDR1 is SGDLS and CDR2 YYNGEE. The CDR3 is CASSGPPTGQAGYTF. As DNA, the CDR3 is TGTGCCAGCAGCGGACCCCCCACAGGACAAGCCGGCTACACCTTC.

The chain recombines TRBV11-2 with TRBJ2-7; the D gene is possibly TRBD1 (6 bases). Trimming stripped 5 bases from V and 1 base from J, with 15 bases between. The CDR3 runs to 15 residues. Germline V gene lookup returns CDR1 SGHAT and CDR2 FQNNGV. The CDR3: CASSLTPGHSYEQYF. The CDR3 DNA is TGTGCCAGCAGCCTAACACCGGGACATTCCTACGAGCAGTACTTC.

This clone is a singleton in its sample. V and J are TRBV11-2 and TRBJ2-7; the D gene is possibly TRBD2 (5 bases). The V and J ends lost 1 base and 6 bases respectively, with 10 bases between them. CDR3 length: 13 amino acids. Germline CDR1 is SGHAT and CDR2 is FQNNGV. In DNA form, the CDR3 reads TGTGCCAGCAGCTTAGTCACCGCGGGCGAGCAGTACTTC. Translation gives CASSLVTAGEQYF. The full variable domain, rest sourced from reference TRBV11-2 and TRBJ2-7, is EAGVAQSPRYKIIEKRQSVAFWCNPISGHATLYWYQQILGQGPKLLIQFQNNGVVDDSQLPKDRFSAERLKGVDSTLKIQPAKLEDSAVYLCASSLVTAGEQYFGPGTRLTVT.

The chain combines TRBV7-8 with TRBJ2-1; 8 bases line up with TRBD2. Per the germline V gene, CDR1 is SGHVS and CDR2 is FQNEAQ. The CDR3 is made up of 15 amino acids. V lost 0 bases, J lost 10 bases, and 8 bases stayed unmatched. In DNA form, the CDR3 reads TGTGCCAGCAGCTTAGCACATAGCGGGGTTAGGGAGCAGTTCTTC. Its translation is CASSLAHSGVREQFF.

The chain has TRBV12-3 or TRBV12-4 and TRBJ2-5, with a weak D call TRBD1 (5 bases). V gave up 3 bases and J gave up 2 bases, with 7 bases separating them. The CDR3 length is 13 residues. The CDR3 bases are TGTGCCAGCAGTTTGACAGAGCAAGAGACCCAGTACTTC. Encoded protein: CASSLTEQETQYF.

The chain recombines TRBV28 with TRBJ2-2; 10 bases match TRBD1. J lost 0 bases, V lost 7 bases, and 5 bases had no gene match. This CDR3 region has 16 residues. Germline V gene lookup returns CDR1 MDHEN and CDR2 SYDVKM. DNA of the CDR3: TGTGCCAGCAATCGACAGGGGGCCTCGAACACCGGGGAGCTGTTTTTT. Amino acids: CASNRQGASNTGELFF.

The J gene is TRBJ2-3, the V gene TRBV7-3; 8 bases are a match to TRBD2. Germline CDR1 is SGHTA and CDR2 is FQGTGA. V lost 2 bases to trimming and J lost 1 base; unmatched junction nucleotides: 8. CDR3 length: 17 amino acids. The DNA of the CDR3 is TGTGCCAGCAGCTTAGTTGCGGGAGCGGGGGGCACAGATACGCAGTATTTT. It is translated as CASSLVAGAGGTDTQYF.

The CDR3 loop is CASSLRLVTGANSNQPQHF. The DNA for the CDR3 is TGTGCCAGCAGCCTCCGGTTGGTGACAGGGGCTAATAGCAATCAGCCCCAGCATTTT. This chain connects TRBV6-2 or TRBV6-3 to TRBJ1-5, with 8 bases matching TRBD1. V gave up 6 bases and J gave up 0 bases; unmatched junction bases: 16. CDR3 length equals 19 residues. In germline, CDR1 is MNHEY, CDR2 SVGEGT.

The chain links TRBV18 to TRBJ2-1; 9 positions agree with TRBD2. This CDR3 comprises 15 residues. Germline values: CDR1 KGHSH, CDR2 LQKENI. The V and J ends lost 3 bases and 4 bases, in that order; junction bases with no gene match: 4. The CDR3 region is CASSPGLADYNEQFF. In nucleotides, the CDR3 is TGTGCCAGCTCACCGGGACTAGCAGATTACAATGAGCAGTTCTTC. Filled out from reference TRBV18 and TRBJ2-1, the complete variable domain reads NAGVMQNPRHLVRRRGQEARLRCSPMKGHSHVYWYRQLPEEGLKFMVYLQKENIIDESGMPKERFSAEFPKEGPSILRIQQVVRGDSAAYFCASSPGLADYNEQFFGPGTRLTVL.

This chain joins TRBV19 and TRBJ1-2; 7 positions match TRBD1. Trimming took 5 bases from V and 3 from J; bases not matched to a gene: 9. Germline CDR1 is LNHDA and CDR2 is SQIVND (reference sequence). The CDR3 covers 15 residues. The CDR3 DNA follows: TGTGCCAGTAGTCGCGATTGGACAGGCGACTATGGCTACACCTTC. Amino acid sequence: CASSRDWTGDYGYTF.

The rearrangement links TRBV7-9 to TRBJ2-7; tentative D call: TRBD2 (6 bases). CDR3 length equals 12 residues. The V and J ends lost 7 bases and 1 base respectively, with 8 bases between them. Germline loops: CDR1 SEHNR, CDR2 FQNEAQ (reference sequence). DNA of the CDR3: TGTGCCAGCAAGGGGAGGTCCTACGAGCAGTACTTC. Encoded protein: CASKGRSYEQYF.

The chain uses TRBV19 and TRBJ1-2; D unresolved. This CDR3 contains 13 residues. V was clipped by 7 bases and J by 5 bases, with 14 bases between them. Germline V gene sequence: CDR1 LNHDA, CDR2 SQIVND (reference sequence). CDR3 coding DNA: TGTGCCAGTAACCCCTCTACAGATTATGGCTACACCTTC. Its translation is CASNPSTDYGYTF.

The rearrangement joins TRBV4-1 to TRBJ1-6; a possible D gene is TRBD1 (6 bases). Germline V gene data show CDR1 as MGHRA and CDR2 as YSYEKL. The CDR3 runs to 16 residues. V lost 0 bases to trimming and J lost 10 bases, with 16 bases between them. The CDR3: CASSQDFTGRQSPLHF. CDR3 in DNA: TGCGCCAGCAGCCAAGATTTTACAGGGCGGCAATCACCCCTCCACTTT.

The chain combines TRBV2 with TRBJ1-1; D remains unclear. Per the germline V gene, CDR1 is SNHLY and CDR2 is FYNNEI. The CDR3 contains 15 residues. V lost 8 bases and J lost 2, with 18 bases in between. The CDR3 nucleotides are TGTGCCAGCTTCGTAAACTTAAACAGCAACACTGAAGCTTTCTTT. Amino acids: CASFVNLNSNTEAFF.

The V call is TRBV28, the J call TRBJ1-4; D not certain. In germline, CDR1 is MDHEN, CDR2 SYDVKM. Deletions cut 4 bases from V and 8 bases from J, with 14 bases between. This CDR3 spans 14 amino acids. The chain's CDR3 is CASSSEATREKLFF. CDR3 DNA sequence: TGTGCCAGCAGTTCAGAAGCTACGAGGGAAAAACTGTTTTTT. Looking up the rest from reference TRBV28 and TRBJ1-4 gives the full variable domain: DVKVTQSSRYLVKRTGEKVFLECVQDMDHENMFWYRQDPGLGLRLIYFSYDVKMKEKGDIPEGYSVSREKKERFSLILESASTNQTSMYLCASSSEATREKLFFGSGTQLSVL.

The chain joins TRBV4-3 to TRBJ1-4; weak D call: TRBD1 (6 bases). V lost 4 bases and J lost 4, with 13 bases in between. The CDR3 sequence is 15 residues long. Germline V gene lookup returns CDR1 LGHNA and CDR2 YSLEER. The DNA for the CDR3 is TGCGCCAGCAGCCGATTAAGGGGGAATAATGAAAAACTGTTTTTT. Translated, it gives CASSRLRGNNEKLFF.

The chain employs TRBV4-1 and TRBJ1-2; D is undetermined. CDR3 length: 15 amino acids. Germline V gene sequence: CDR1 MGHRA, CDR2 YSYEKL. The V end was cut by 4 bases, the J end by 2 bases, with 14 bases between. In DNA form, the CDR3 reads TGCGCCAGCAGCCCCTCGCAGGTCCAAAACTATGGCTACACCTTC. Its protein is CASSPSQVQNYGYTF.

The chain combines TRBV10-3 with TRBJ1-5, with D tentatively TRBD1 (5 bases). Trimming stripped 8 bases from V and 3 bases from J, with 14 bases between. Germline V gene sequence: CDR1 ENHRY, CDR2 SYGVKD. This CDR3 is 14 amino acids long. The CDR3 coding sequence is TGTGCCATCCGGCCAGGGCAAGACAATCAGCCCCAGCATTTT. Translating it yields CAIRPGQDNQPQHF.

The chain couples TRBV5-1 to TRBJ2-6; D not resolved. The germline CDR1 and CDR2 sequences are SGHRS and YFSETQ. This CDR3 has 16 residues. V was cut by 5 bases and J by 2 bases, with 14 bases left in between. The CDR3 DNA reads TGCGCCAGCAGATGGTCGCGAGTACCTGGGGCCAACGTCCTGACTTTC. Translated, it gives CASRWSRVPGANVLTF.